This passage covers 23 T cell receptor beta chains from one sample sequenced in a study of CD8+ T cells in alopecia areata. TCR sequencing used cDNA made by reverse transcription of extracted RNA. Produced via immunoSEQ multiplex PCR; TCRdb's table is partial and in-frame only. The data contain a few hundred thousand clones, roughly two fifths of them seen just once; the ten biggest clones take up 0.48%. Treatment specified: oral pan-JAK inhibitor, 5-10 mg twice daily. Sequences were derived from CD4+ T cells sorted from blood, sampled at approximately week 34, from a patient treated with tofacitinib. The receptors were gathered from a human donor with alopecia areata.

This clone was counted between two and nine times. The CDR3 loop reads CASSLPGQGNEKLFF. DNA for the CDR3: TGCGCCAGCAGCCTCCCGGGACAGGGGAATGAAAAACTGTTTTTT. The chain joins TRBV5-1 to TRBJ1-4; 10 positions agree with TRBD1. J lost 5 bases, V lost 4 bases, and 5 bases had no gene match. The CDR3 runs to 15 residues. Germline CDR1 is SGHRS and CDR2 is YFSETQ.

J is TRBJ1-2 and V is TRBV5-6, with a possible D match to TRBD1 (6 bases). The CDR3 is 13 residues long. V was pared by 6 bases and J by 4 bases, with 13 bases between. Germline CDR1 SGHDT, CDR2 YYEEEE. The CDR3 nucleotides read TGTGCCAGCAATAAGGTACAGGGCTATGGCTACACCTTC. Its translation is CASNKVQGYGYTF.

This clone showed up just a few times. The chain links TRBV29-1 to TRBJ1-1; TRBD1 aligns across 7 bases. The CDR3 is made up of 12 amino acids. Germline V gives CDR1 SQVTM, CDR2 ANQGSEA. The V and J ends lost 7 bases and 4 bases, in that order; junction bases with no gene match: 6. CDR3 bases: TGCAGCGCAGACCAGGGGGGCACTGAAGCTTTCTTT. Translating gives CSADQGGTEAFF. The full variable domain, with the rest looked up from reference TRBV29-1 and TRBJ1-1, is SAVISQKPSRDICQRGTSLTIQCQVDSQVTMMFWYRQQPGQSLTLIATANQGSEATYESGFVIDKFPISRPNLTFSTLTVSNMSPEDSSIYLCSADQGGTEAFFGQGTRLTVV.

This clone was seen a handful of times. The chain links TRBV7-9 to TRBJ2-7, with 7 positions matching TRBD1. CDR1 is SEHNR and CDR2 is FQNEAQ in the germline V gene (reference sequence). This CDR3 spans 16 amino acids. V was clipped by 2 bases and J by 0 bases; unmatched bases: 7. The CDR3 region has the DNA TGTGCCAGCAGCTTAAGCGGACAGGAGACCTCCTACGAGCAGTACTTC. The encoded protein is CASSLSGQETSYEQYF.

The chain is built from TRBV11-2 and TRBJ2-5, with D perhaps assigned TRBD1 or TRBD2 (6 bases each). Per germline, CDR1 SGHAT and CDR2 FQNNGV. The CDR3 has 16 residues. Trimming cost V 6 bases and J 3 bases, with 20 bases left between them. CDR3 loop: CASRKRAGGLKETQYF. DNA for the CDR3: TGTGCCAGCAGGAAAAGGGCTGGGGGGCTAAAAGAGACCCAGTACTTC. Based on the CDR3 plus reference TRBV11-2 and TRBJ2-5, the full variable domain is EAGVAQSPRYKIIEKRQSVAFWCNPISGHATLYWYQQILGQGPKLLIQFQNNGVVDDSQLPKDRFSAERLKGVDSTLKIQPAKLEDSAVYLCASRKRAGGLKETQYFGPGTRLLVL.

The DNA of the CDR3 is TGTGCCAGCAGCTTAGCAGGGGGCGAATATGGCTACACCTTC. Its translation: CASSLAGGEYGYTF. V and J are TRBV7-9 and TRBJ1-2; 7 bases are shared with TRBD1. Germline CDR1 is SEHNR and CDR2 is FQNEAQ (reference sequence). V lost 0 bases, J lost 5 bases, and 3 bases stayed unmatched. CDR3 length equals 14 residues.

DNA of the CDR3: TGCGCCAGCACCCCTGCAGGGTTCAATCGTGAAAAACTGTTTTTT. Its translation: CASTPAGFNREKLFF. The chain employs TRBV4-1 and TRBJ1-4; a possible D gene is TRBD1 (5 bases). V lost 7 bases and J lost 7, with 19 bases in between. The CDR3 is 15 residues long. Germline assignment: CDR1 MGHRA and CDR2 YSYEKL.

The chain recombines TRBV19 with TRBJ1-6; D is unclear. CDR1 is LNHDA, CDR2 SQIVND, per germline (reference sequence). This CDR3 has 15 amino acids. V was shortened by 7 bases and J by 6 bases, with 16 bases between the two germline ends. CDR3 residues: CASKRTESFNSPLHF. In DNA form, the CDR3 reads TGTGCCAGTAAAAGGACGGAAAGCTTTAATTCACCCCTCCACTTT.

This clone was seen a handful of times. The V call is TRBV11-2, the J call TRBJ2-5, with D maybe TRBD2 (5 bases). With 1 base removed from V and 4 bases from J, the gap between germline ends came to 13 bases. Looked up from germline, CDR1 is SGHAT and CDR2 is FQNNGV. The CDR3 has 15 amino acids. Written as DNA, the CDR3 is TGTGCCAGCAGCTTAGCGGGATACTCGGGAGAGACCCAGTACTTC. It codes for CASSLAGYSGETQYF.

In regard to this clone: Being one base from a much bigger clone, this may be a read error. The rearrangement uses TRBV7-8 and TRBJ1-1; D perhaps matches TRBD1 (6 bases). Germline assignment: CDR1 SGHVS and CDR2 FQNEAQ. CDR3 length: 13 amino acids. Trimming shortened V by 3 bases and J by 1 base, and 6 bases separated the two germline ends. CDR3 loop: CASSLTGNTEAFF. The CDR3, as DNA: TGTGCCAGCAGCTTGACAGGGAACACTGAAGCTTTCTTT.

J is TRBJ1-5 and V is TRBV2, with D possibly matching TRBD1 (6 bases). V lost 4 bases, J lost 3 bases, and 10 bases lay in between. Germline values: CDR1 SNHLY, CDR2 FYNNEI. CDR3 length: 14 amino acids. The CDR3 region is CASSGQGYNQPQHF. The CDR3, as DNA: TGTGCCAGCAGTGGCCAGGGGTACAATCAGCCCCAGCATTTT.

The chain carries TRBV15 and TRBJ1-5, with D hard to call. The CDR3 sequence is 13 residues long. The germline V gene encodes CDR1 LNHNV and CDR2 YYDKDF (reference sequence). Trimming pared 3 bases from V and 0 bases from J, leaving 3 bases between. The CDR3 region has the DNA TGTGCCACCAGCAGGACTAGCAATCAGCCCCAGCATTTT. Its protein product is CATSRTSNQPQHF.

The chain has TRBV29-1 and TRBJ2-4; D might be TRBD1 (5 bases). Trimming shortened V by 8 bases and J by 5 bases, and 10 bases separated the two germline ends. The CDR3 contains 11 residues. Germline CDR1 is SQVTM and CDR2 is ANQGSEA. The DNA of the CDR3 is TGCAGCTCAGCGACAGAAAACATTCAGTACTTC. Protein: CSSATENIQYF. Drawing the rest from reference TRBV29-1 and TRBJ2-4, the complete variable domain is SAVISQKPSRDICQRGTSLTIQCQVDSQVTMMFWYRQQPGQSLTLIATANQGSEATYESGFVIDKFPISRPNLTFSTLTVSNMSPEDSSIYLCSSATENIQYFGAGTRLSVL.

This clone was seen at least ten times. CDR3 residues: CASSFSSDPNEQFF. CDR3 nucleotide sequence: TGTGCCAGCAGCTTCTCCTCGGACCCGAATGAGCAGTTCTTC. This chain connects TRBV11-1 to TRBJ2-1, with D unclear. The V gene lost 3 bases and the J gene lost 7 bases, with 13 bases spanning the gap. Germline CDR1 and CDR2: SGHAT and FQDESV (reference sequence). This CDR3 spans 14 amino acids. Full variable domain (rest looked up from reference TRBV11-1 and TRBJ2-1): EAEVAQSPRYKITEKSQAVAFWCDPISGHATLYWYRQILGQGPELLVQFQDESVVDDSQLPKDRFSAERLKGVDSTLKIQPAELGDSAMYLCASSFSSDPNEQFFGPGTRLTVL.

V is TRBV5-1 and J is TRBJ1-6; D gene unclear. Between the trimmed V and J ends, which lost 4 bases and 0 bases, there was a span of 11 bases. CDR3 length equals 16 residues. The germline V gene encodes CDR1 SGHRS and CDR2 YFSETQ. CDR3 loop: CASSRAESSYNSPLHF. CDR3 coding DNA: TGCGCCAGCAGCCGGGCGGAGAGCTCCTATAATTCACCCCTCCACTTT.

Here the CDR3 DNA reads TGCAGCAGATCCGCGGGACAGGGAAGCAATGAGCAGTTCTTC. Amino acid sequence: CSRSAGQGSNEQFF. The V gene is TRBV29-1, the J gene TRBJ2-1, with TRBD1 matching 9 bases. The germline CDR1 and CDR2 sequences are SQVTM and ANQGSEA. After removal of 8 bases from V and 6 bases from J, the junction contained 11 bases not matched to a gene. CDR3 length: 14 amino acids.

The chain uses TRBV30 and TRBJ2-3; TRBD2 matches 8 bases. Germline V lookup: CDR1 GTSNPN, CDR2 SVGIG (reference sequence). V lost 1 base to trimming and J lost 1 base; unmatched junction nucleotides: 1. The CDR3 sequence is 14 residues long. Here the CDR3 reads CAWSGAGGTDTQYF. In nucleotides, the CDR3 is TGTGCCTGGAGTGGAGCGGGAGGCACAGATACGCAGTATTTT.

The chain carries TRBV20-1 and TRBJ1-4, with D hard to call. The CDR3 covers 11 residues. V dropped 6 bases and J dropped 7 bases, with 9 bases sitting between them. In germline, CDR1 is DFQATT, CDR2 SNEGSKA (reference sequence). The CDR3 sequence: CSAQFGEKLFF. For the CDR3, the DNA is TGCAGTGCCCAGTTCGGTGAAAAACTGTTTTTT.

V and J are TRBV6-1 and TRBJ2-7; 10 bases align to TRBD1. CDR3 length: 14 amino acids. V gave up 6 bases and J gave up 5 bases; unmatched junction bases: 7. CDR1 is MNHNS and CDR2 is SASEGT in the germline V gene. CDR3: CASRPGQGLHEQYF. CDR3 coding DNA: TGTGCCAGCAGGCCGGGACAGGGGTTGCACGAGCAGTACTTC.

This clone was observed a few times. This sample also contains other DNA sequences that code for the same CDR3. V usage is TRBV30 and J usage is TRBJ1-2; no firm D call. Germline V gene data show CDR1 as GTSNPN and CDR2 as SVGIG (reference sequence). Trimming left V 0 bases short and J 6 bases short, with 17 bases between. The CDR3 has 15 amino acids. The CDR3 sequence is CAWSVKQVWGHGYTF. The CDR3 DNA is TGTGCCTGGAGTGTAAAGCAGGTTTGGGGTCATGGCTACACCTTC.

The chain recombines TRBV7-3 with TRBJ2-1, with TRBD2 as a possible D gene (5 bases). The V end lost 3 bases, the J end lost 0 bases, and 12 bases lay between the germline ends. The CDR3 covers 16 residues. Germline assignment: CDR1 SGHTA and CDR2 FQGTGA. The CDR3: CASSFQPGSSYNEQFF. The CDR3 nucleotides read TGTGCCAGCAGCTTTCAACCGGGAAGCTCCTACAATGAGCAGTTCTTC.

The chain links TRBV9 to TRBJ2-6; D gene uncertain. The CDR3 has 16 residues. Trimming left V 2 bases short and J 0 bases short, with 9 bases between. Germline CDR1 reads SGDLS; CDR2 reads YYNGEE. CDR3 nucleotide sequence: TGTGCCAGCAGCGTTCAGACGGGCTCTGGGGCCAACGTCCTGACTTTC. Protein sequence: CASSVQTGSGANVLTF.

V and J are TRBV7-3 and TRBJ2-7, with TRBD2 matching 7 bases. The trim removed 2 bases at V and 7 bases at J, leaving 5 bases unmatched. The CDR3 is 13 amino acids. Per germline, CDR1 SGHTA and CDR2 FQGTGA. CDR3 bases: TGTGCCAGCAGCTTAGAGCGGGGCAGGGAGCAGTACTTC. This gives the protein CASSLERGREQYF.